This is a list of T cell receptor beta chains from one sample in a study of T cell repertoires in cytomegalovirus infection. TCRdb redid the calling of the reads with MiXCR, one entry per CDR3 protein. Of under 150,000 distinct CDR3 sequences in the sample, approximately 8.8% were seen once. The sequenced sample was PBMCs. Receptors originate from a human donor in good health (CMV status not recorded). Some clones in this sample may be carry-over from other donors' samples. Each CDR3 is given with its conserved first and last residue. The D gene is left open where the match is weak. Not every row has a clone size; where given, it reads once, few, many or a size class.

v_call: TRBV7-2; j_call: TRBJ2-1; cdr3_length: 12; clone_size: many; d_call: TRBD2; cdr3_nt: TGTGCCAGCAGCATCGGACTAGCGGGGCAGTTCTTC; cdr3_aa: CASSIGLAGQFF
v_call: TRBV27; j_call: TRBJ2-1; cdr3_length: 14; clone_size: many; d_call: TRBD1; cdr3_nt: TGTGCCAGCAGTTTCCAGGACAGGTCTAATGAGCAGTTCTTC; cdr3_aa: CASSFQDRSNEQFF
v_call: TRBV10-2; j_call: TRBJ2-1; cdr3_length: 16; clone_size: many; d_call: TRBD1; cdr3_nt: TGCGCCAGCAGTGACCTACGGACAGGGCTCAGCAATGAGCAGTTCTTC; cdr3_aa: CASSDLRTGLSNEQFF
v_call: TRBV7-2; j_call: TRBJ1-1; cdr3_length: 15; clone_size: many; d_call: NA; cdr3_nt: TGTGCCAGCAGCTTAGGGGGGCGACCGAACACTGAAGCTTTCTTT; cdr3_aa: CASSLGGRPNTEAFF
v_call: TRBV20-1; j_call: TRBJ1-2; cdr3_length: 12; clone_size: many; d_call: NA; cdr3_nt: TGCAGTGCTAGAGATGGGGGTCTTGGCTACACCTTC; cdr3_aa: CSARDGGLGYTF
v_call: TRBV7-2; j_call: TRBJ1-2; cdr3_length: 14; clone_size: many; d_call: NA; cdr3_nt: TGTGCCAGCAGCAGAGTGGCCAGGGTGAATGGCTACACCTTC; cdr3_aa: CASSRVARVNGYTF
v_call: TRBV7-6; j_call: TRBJ1-3; cdr3_length: 14; clone_size: many; d_call: NA; cdr3_nt: TGTGCCAGCAGCTTAGGCCGAGACACCTACACCATATATTTT; cdr3_aa: CASSLGRDTYTIYF
v_call: TRBV3-1; j_call: TRBJ2-1; cdr3_length: 16; clone_size: NA; d_call: NA; cdr3_nt: TGTGCCAGCAGCCAAGGGCTAGGGAGCTCCTACAATGAGCAGTTCTTC; cdr3_aa: CASSQGLGSSYNEQFF
v_call: TRBV7-2; j_call: TRBJ2-1; cdr3_length: 15; clone_size: many; d_call: TRBD2; cdr3_nt: TGTGCCAGCAGCTCCGATGGACTAGCGGGAAATGAGCAGTTCTTC; cdr3_aa: CASSSDGLAGNEQFF
v_call: TRBV2; j_call: TRBJ1-1; cdr3_length: 14; clone_size: NA; d_call: NA; cdr3_nt: TGTGCCAGCAGTGAGGGCAGGGTACACACTGAAGCTTTCTTT; cdr3_aa: CASSEGRVHTEAFF
v_call: TRBV7-9; j_call: TRBJ2-3; cdr3_length: 17; clone_size: many; d_call: TRBD2; cdr3_nt: TGTGCCAGCAGCTTAGCGTCGACTAGCGGGGGGCTAGATACGCAGTATTTT; cdr3_aa: CASSLASTSGGLDTQYF
v_call: TRBV11-2; j_call: TRBJ1-6; cdr3_length: 15; clone_size: many; d_call: TRBD1; cdr3_nt: TGTGCCAGCAGCCCTAGAACAGGGGAAAATTCACCCCTCCACTTT; cdr3_aa: CASSPRTGENSPLHF
v_call: TRBV28; j_call: TRBJ1-2; cdr3_length: 14; clone_size: NA; d_call: NA; cdr3_nt: TGTGCCAGCAGTTTATCACCTGGGAGTGGAGGCTACACCTTC; cdr3_aa: CASSLSPGSGGYTF
v_call: TRBV5-1; j_call: TRBJ2-7; cdr3_length: 20; clone_size: NA; d_call: TRBD2; cdr3_nt: TGCGCCAGCAGCCCCACCGGTAGACTAGCCGACGGCCGTCTCTCCTACGAGCAGTACTTC; cdr3_aa: CASSPTGRLADGRLSYEQYF
v_call: TRBV9; j_call: TRBJ1-1; cdr3_length: 17; clone_size: many; d_call: NA; cdr3_nt: TGTGCCAGCAGCGTAGGTAGTGGGGGGGCAATGAACACTGAAGCTTTCTTT; cdr3_aa: CASSVGSGGAMNTEAFF
v_call: TRBV7-2; j_call: TRBJ2-5; cdr3_length: 15; clone_size: NA; d_call: NA; cdr3_nt: TGTGCCAGCAGCTTGGTTTCAGGGGCCGGACGGACCCAGTACTTC; cdr3_aa: CASSLVSGAGRTQYF
v_call: TRBV29-1; j_call: TRBJ1-2; cdr3_length: 14; clone_size: many; d_call: NA; cdr3_nt: TGCAGCGTGGATGAGGACAGAGCTTTGTATGGCTACACCTTC; cdr3_aa: CSVDEDRALYGYTF
v_call: TRBV14; j_call: TRBJ2-1; cdr3_length: 16; clone_size: many; d_call: NA; cdr3_nt: TGTGCCAGCAGCCCTCGGAGAGGAGGAGTGATAGATGAGCAGTTCTTC; cdr3_aa: CASSPRRGGVIDEQFF
v_call: TRBV2; j_call: TRBJ1-2; cdr3_length: 13; clone_size: many; d_call: NA; cdr3_nt: TGTGCCAGCAGTGCGCAGTCTAACTATGGCTACACCTTC; cdr3_aa: CASSAQSNYGYTF
v_call: TRBV5-1; j_call: TRBJ1-2; cdr3_length: 11; clone_size: NA; d_call: NA; cdr3_nt: TGCGCCAGCAGCTATGAGGGTGGCTACACCTTC; cdr3_aa: CASSYEGGYTF
v_call: TRBV5-1; j_call: TRBJ2-1; cdr3_length: 14; clone_size: many; d_call: NA; cdr3_nt: TGCGCCAGCAGCTTGGCCGGTATAGGCAATGAGCAGTTCTTC; cdr3_aa: CASSLAGIGNEQFF
v_call: TRBV6-5; j_call: TRBJ1-4; cdr3_length: 14; clone_size: many; d_call: NA; cdr3_nt: TGTGCCAGCAGCCGGGACGTTCTACAGGGAAAACTGTTTTTT; cdr3_aa: CASSRDVLQGKLFF
v_call: TRBV20-1; j_call: TRBJ1-5; cdr3_length: 16; clone_size: many; d_call: TRBD1; cdr3_nt: TGCAGTGCTAGAATCATCGACGGGACAGGGACTGCACCCCAGCATTTT; cdr3_aa: CSARIIDGTGTAPQHF
v_call: TRBV5-1; j_call: TRBJ2-7; cdr3_length: 17; clone_size: many; d_call: NA; cdr3_nt: TGCGCCAGCAGCTTGGCGGGGGCCAGGGCCGCTTCCTACGAGCAGTACTTC; cdr3_aa: CASSLAGARAASYEQYF
v_call: TRBV19; j_call: TRBJ1-1; cdr3_length: 15; clone_size: many; d_call: NA; cdr3_nt: TGTGCCAGTAGTATAAATGTTAGGATGAACACTGAAGCTTTCTTT; cdr3_aa: CASSINVRMNTEAFF
v_call: TRBV20-1; j_call: TRBJ2-1; cdr3_length: 14; clone_size: many; d_call: NA; cdr3_nt: TGCAGTGCTATCTCCTACCGGGGTACAAATGAGCAGTTCTTC; cdr3_aa: CSAISYRGTNEQFF
v_call: TRBV25-1; j_call: TRBJ2-2; cdr3_length: 17; clone_size: many; d_call: TRBD1; cdr3_nt: TGTGCCAGCAGTGAATATCGGAGACAGGGGAACACCGGGGAGCTGTTTTTT; cdr3_aa: CASSEYRRQGNTGELFF
v_call: TRBV29-1; j_call: TRBJ1-1; cdr3_length: 14; clone_size: few; d_call: NA; cdr3_nt: TGCAGCGTTGAAGTCCCAAAAATGAACACTGAAGCTTTCTTT; cdr3_aa: CSVEVPKMNTEAFF
v_call: TRBV6-6; j_call: TRBJ1-1; cdr3_length: 13; clone_size: many; d_call: NA; cdr3_nt: TGTGCCAGCCCGGAGACATTGAACACTGAAGCTTTCTTT; cdr3_aa: CASPETLNTEAFF
v_call: TRBV10-3; j_call: TRBJ1-5; cdr3_length: 13; clone_size: few; d_call: NA; cdr3_nt: TGTGCCATCAGTGAGTCGGCGGTAGAGCCCCAGCATTTT; cdr3_aa: CAISESAVEPQHF
v_call: TRBV7-8; j_call: TRBJ2-3; cdr3_length: 14; clone_size: many; d_call: NA; cdr3_nt: TGTGCCAGCGGCGATGGGCTTGGCACAGATACGCAGTATTTT; cdr3_aa: CASGDGLGTDTQYF
v_call: TRBV5-1; j_call: TRBJ2-2; cdr3_length: 14; clone_size: many; d_call: NA; cdr3_nt: TGCGCCAGCAGCTTGGGCAGAAACACCGGGGAGCTGTTTTTT; cdr3_aa: CASSLGRNTGELFF
v_call: TRBV5-1; j_call: TRBJ1-1; cdr3_length: 15; clone_size: many; d_call: TRBD1; cdr3_nt: TGCGCCAGCAGCACGGGGACAGGCCAGGGCACTGAAGCTTTCTTT; cdr3_aa: CASSTGTGQGTEAFF
v_call: TRBV7-8; j_call: TRBJ1-5; cdr3_length: 17; clone_size: many; d_call: TRBD1; cdr3_nt: TGTGCCAGCAGCTCTATTGCGGGACAGGGGGCCGGTCAGCCCCAGCATTTT; cdr3_aa: CASSSIAGQGAGQPQHF
v_call: TRBV2; j_call: TRBJ1-3; cdr3_length: 17; clone_size: many; d_call: NA; cdr3_nt: TGTGCCAGCAGTGAAGTTCTCAATGTGCAGGGAGGAAACACCATATATTTT; cdr3_aa: CASSEVLNVQGGNTIYF
v_call: TRBV7-2; j_call: TRBJ2-3; cdr3_length: 12; clone_size: many; d_call: NA; cdr3_nt: TGTGCCAGCAGCTTCAGAGAGGGTACGCAGTATTTT; cdr3_aa: CASSFREGTQYF
v_call: TRBV20-1; j_call: TRBJ2-5; cdr3_length: 17; clone_size: NA; d_call: TRBD2; cdr3_nt: TGCAGTGCTAGAGATCTCGGTCGAGCGGGGCGTGAAGAGACCCAGTACTTC; cdr3_aa: CSARDLGRAGREETQYF
v_call: TRBV5-5; j_call: TRBJ1-5; cdr3_length: 14; clone_size: many; d_call: NA; cdr3_nt: TGTGCCAGCAGCTTGGTTCCAGGAGAGCAGCCCCAGCATTTT; cdr3_aa: CASSLVPGEQPQHF
v_call: TRBV29-1; j_call: TRBJ1-1; cdr3_length: 16; clone_size: few; d_call: NA; cdr3_nt: TGCAGCGCTCGTCCCTGGGGCAGCCTGACGAACACTGAAGCTTTCTTT; cdr3_aa: CSARPWGSLTNTEAFF
v_call: TRBV2; j_call: TRBJ1-5; cdr3_length: 14; clone_size: many; d_call: TRBD1; cdr3_nt: TGTGCCAGCAGGACGACAGGGCCAGATCAGCCCCAGCATTTT; cdr3_aa: CASRTTGPDQPQHF
v_call: TRBV25-1; j_call: TRBJ2-1; cdr3_length: 15; clone_size: many; d_call: NA; cdr3_nt: TGTGCCAGCAGGGGGCTTAGACGAGACTACAATGAGCAGTTCTTC; cdr3_aa: CASRGLRRDYNEQFF
v_call: TRBV7-9; j_call: TRBJ2-5; cdr3_length: 18; clone_size: many; d_call: NA; cdr3_nt: TGTGCCAGCAGCTTAATCTCCTGGCGGGGGCTACCCCAAGAGACCCAGTACTTC; cdr3_aa: CASSLISWRGLPQETQYF
v_call: TRBV2; j_call: TRBJ2-2; cdr3_length: 16; clone_size: many; d_call: NA; cdr3_nt: TGTGCCAGCAGTGAAGGACTTAAGCTGGGCACCGGGGAGCTGTTTTTT; cdr3_aa: CASSEGLKLGTGELFF
v_call: TRBV28; j_call: TRBJ1-4; cdr3_length: 15; clone_size: many; d_call: NA; cdr3_nt: TGTGCCAGCAGTCCGATAACAGTTACCACCGAAAAACTGTTTTTT; cdr3_aa: CASSPITVTTEKLFF
v_call: TRBV20-1; j_call: TRBJ2-2; cdr3_length: 18; clone_size: many; d_call: TRBD2; cdr3_nt: TGCAGTGCTAGAGCAATCCAGAGCGGGGGGGTTGACACCGGGGAGCTGTTTTTT; cdr3_aa: CSARAIQSGGVDTGELFF
v_call: TRBV7-2; j_call: TRBJ1-3; cdr3_length: 14; clone_size: NA; d_call: NA; cdr3_nt: TGTGCCAGCAGCTTAGGGGGATCTGGAAACACCATATCTTTT; cdr3_aa: CASSLGGSGNTISF
v_call: TRBV28; j_call: TRBJ2-7; cdr3_length: 13; clone_size: many; d_call: NA; cdr3_nt: TGTGCCAGCAGTTTAATGCCGGGGCAAGAGCAGTACTTC; cdr3_aa: CASSLMPGQEQYF
v_call: TRBV12-3/TRBV12-4; j_call: TRBJ2-1; cdr3_length: 12; clone_size: many; d_call: TRBD2; cdr3_nt: TGTGCCAGCGCGGGGGGCCCCAATGAGCAGTTCTTC; cdr3_aa: CASAGGPNEQFF
v_call: TRBV14; j_call: TRBJ1-1; cdr3_length: 15; clone_size: NA; d_call: NA; cdr3_nt: TGTGCCAGCAGCAGCCGGGGGCGGCAGAACACTGAAGCTTTCTTT; cdr3_aa: CASSSRGRQNTEAFF
v_call: TRBV28; j_call: TRBJ2-6; cdr3_length: 17; clone_size: many; d_call: TRBD1; cdr3_nt: TGTGCCAGCATTGGGGCAGGGGGCGAAACTGGGGCCAACGTCCTGACTTTC; cdr3_aa: CASIGAGGETGANVLTF
v_call: TRBV3-1; j_call: TRBJ1-3; cdr3_length: 14; clone_size: NA; d_call: NA; cdr3_nt: TGTGCCAGCAGCCCTCCAAAACTTGGAAACACCATATATTTT; cdr3_aa: CASSPPKLGNTIYF
v_call: TRBV20-1; j_call: TRBJ1-2; cdr3_length: 16; clone_size: many; d_call: NA; cdr3_nt: TGCAGTGCTAGACAAACACCCGGAGGATCTTCAAATGGCTACACCTTC; cdr3_aa: CSARQTPGGSSNGYTF
v_call: TRBV28; j_call: TRBJ2-2; cdr3_length: 14; clone_size: many; d_call: NA; cdr3_nt: TGTGCCAGCATTCTCTCGGGACCCGCCGGGGAGCTGTTTTTT; cdr3_aa: CASILSGPAGELFF
v_call: TRBV28; j_call: TRBJ2-1; cdr3_length: 15; clone_size: many; d_call: TRBD1; cdr3_nt: TGTGCCAGCAGTTTATTAGGGACAGGGTCACGGGAGCAGTTCTTC; cdr3_aa: CASSLLGTGSREQFF
v_call: TRBV19; j_call: TRBJ1-5; cdr3_length: 14; clone_size: NA; d_call: NA; cdr3_nt: TGTGCCAGTAAAGGAAGACAGGAAAATCAGCCCCAGCATTTT; cdr3_aa: CASKGRQENQPQHF
v_call: TRBV27; j_call: TRBJ2-3; cdr3_length: 14; clone_size: few; d_call: TRBD2; cdr3_nt: TGTGCCAGCAGGGTAGCGGGGAGCACAGATACGCAGTATTTT; cdr3_aa: CASRVAGSTDTQYF